The source of this T cell receptor beta chain is a study of T-cell memory formation after mild COVID-19. The overall study: There were largely donor-specific TCR clusters.

TCRdb reprocessed the 5' RACE reads via MiXCR and lists one record per CDR3 protein. Among about 470,000 distinct CDR3 sequences listed, roughly 25% were seen once. Only a few counts were recorded for this clonotype. V was cut by 8 bases and J by 8 bases, with 27 bases left in between. The CDR3 covers 16 residues. Germline V gene data show CDR1 as MNHEY and CDR2 as SMNVEV (reference sequence). The chain has TRBV27 and TRBJ1-2; D possibly corresponds to TRBD1 (5 bases). The sequence came from an adult woman who had mild COVID-19 (a few samples of this study predate the infection). Cell type and time point are not known. Sequenced: PBMCs or a T cell subset sorted from them (not recorded which). CDR3 nucleotides: TGTGCCAGCGGTCTTCCTGGGGGAGTGGGCCTCTGGGGCTACACCTTC. Its protein is CASGLPGGVGLWGYTF.